The source of this T cell receptor (beta chain) is a study of T-cell reconstitution after alpha-beta-depleted transplantation in children. General study findings and limits: From newly produced T cells came most of the T-cell counts and diversity one year after transplant. Surviving recipient T cells and thymic progenitors accounted for the high day-60 TCRbeta diversity observed in some patients. Reportedly, alpha-beta T cells present about two months post-transplant originated from several hundred expanded clones of graft origin.

The CDR3 length is 15 residues. Unmatched junction bases numbered 9, after V lost 6 bases and J lost 2 bases. Germline-derived CDR1 and CDR2 are WSHSY and SAAADI. Construction of the TCRbeta library involved unique molecular identifiers. TCRdb ran MiXCR on the PCR reads and lists one entry per CDR3 protein. Altogether under 300,000 distinct CDR3 sequences are present, around a tenth being singletons, with the ten largest covering around 24%. This clonotype was seen ten or more times. Its cognate antigen is unknown. The clonotype comes from a male patient aged 2-15 years who had a stem cell transplant for chronic granulomatous disease, so the T cells may come from the graft donor. This specimen was peripheral blood, taken 180 days after TCRalphabeta/CD19-depleted stem cell transplant. The chain couples TRBV10-2 to TRBJ2-5, with 7 bases fitting TRBD1. CDR3 sequence: CASRTGTVYQETQYF. The CDR3 coding sequence is TGCGCCAGCAGGACCGGGACAGTCTATCAAGAGACCCAGTACTTC.